The clone carrying this TCR beta chain was recorded a few times. Its antigen is currently unknown. Beta-chain TCR CDR3 regions were amplified from RNA transcripts. Amplification began with first-round RT-PCR using HTBI primers, then second-round multiplex PCR was performed. TCRdb reprocessed the multiplex PCR reads via MiXCR and lists one record per CDR3 protein. Of 500,000 to 700,000 distinct CDR3 sequences listed, approximately 37% were seen once; the top ten hold about 4.6%. This entry is derived from a study of Graves' ophthalmopathy and Graves' hyperthyroidism. Across the whole study: Ophthalmopathy not arising within 18 months of follow-up defined hyperthyroidism as stable. Study-level points and caveats: In predicting ophthalmopathy progression, the model reached about 69% sensitivity and 72% to 80% specificity.

V shed 5 bases and J shed 2 bases, with 15 bases lying between them. Per the germline V gene, CDR1 is SGHVS and CDR2 is FQNEAQ. This CDR3 region has 16 residues. Clinical symptoms, serum thyroxine, TRAb, thyroid ultrasound and orbital computed tomography were relied on for diagnosis. Sequencing was carried out using peripheral blood or thyroid tissue (not recorded which). The chain has TRBV7-8 and TRBJ2-2; D gene unclear. The clonotype originates from an adult man with Graves' hyperthyroidism. The CDR3 DNA reads as TGTGCCAGCAGCCCATCCTCCGGACGTAACACCGGGGAGCTGTTTTTT. Encoded protein: CASSPSSGRNTGELFF.